This TCR beta chain was captured by sequencing in a study of identifying expanded T cells in peripheral blood. Study-level results: About 1.2 clones differed between technical replicates, versus about 15 and 19 over time. Two-week clone count variance significantly increased as total template count grew.

Of note for this clone: Its antigen is unidentified.

Collection occurred without any documented infections or immune events in donors. Germline V gives CDR1 KGHSH, CDR2 LQKENI. The CDR3 is 14 amino acids. V was pared by 2 bases and J by 2 bases, with 4 bases between. Profiling relied on immunoSEQ multiplex PCR, and the TCRdb table lists in-frame clones only, not all of them. This sample has over 75,000 clones, with approximately 88% found just once. This TCR came from a person aged 18 to 75 in good health. Material: blood. The V and J genes are TRBV18 and TRBJ2-6; unclear D gene. CDR3 coding DNA: TGTGCCAGCTCACCAGACCCTGGGGCCAACGTCCTGACTTTC. Translating gives CASSPDPGANVLTF.